This TCR beta chain originates from a study of blood T cell repertoires in COVID-19. Study context: From T cells, B-cell-depleted T cells, or PBMCs came the material, which was cDNA or gDNA.

Germline V gene data show CDR1 as SGHAT and CDR2 as FQDESV (reference sequence). Losses at the gene ends were 1 base for V and 4 bases for J; bases not matched to a gene: 4. This CDR3 has 14 residues. Profiling relied on immunoSEQ multiplex PCR, and the TCRdb table lists in-frame clones only, not all of them. The profile covers about 43,000 clones, with 80% to 90% appearing a single time and 7.5% to 10% taken by the ten largest. The specimen sequenced was peripheral blood. The chain has TRBV11-1 and TRBJ2-7; 7 bases line up with TRBD1. The TCR comes from a man aged 55 to 69 with active COVID-19. CDR3 amino acids: CASSLGGQIYEQYF. The DNA of the CDR3 is TGTGCCAGCAGCTTAGGGGGACAGATTTACGAGCAGTACTTC.